The 2 T cell receptor beta chains below all came from one sample that was sequenced in a study of blood T cell repertoires in COVID-19. Profiled with immunoSEQ multiplex PCR; TCRdb holds only in-frame clones, not every one. Among 200,000 to 250,000 clones listed, about 82% were seen once. Material for sequencing was peripheral blood. The source of these receptors is a woman between 65 and 79 years old with COVID-19, enrolled during active disease.

This clone was observed a handful of times. V is TRBV19 and J is TRBJ1-2; 7 bases line up with TRBD1. Germline CDR1 reads LNHDA; CDR2 reads SQIVND (reference sequence). V lost 3 bases and J lost 6; bases outside the gene matches: 7. The CDR3 is made up of 14 amino acids. CDR3 bases: TGTGCCAGTAGTATTATCCGACAGGGCAATGGCTACACCTTC. Protein sequence: CASSIIRQGNGYTF.

V and J are TRBV5-1 and TRBJ1-4; D is uncertain. Looked up from germline, CDR1 is SGHRS and CDR2 is YFSETQ. This CDR3 region has 13 residues. V was trimmed by 2 bases and J by 5 bases, leaving 7 bases between them. DNA for the CDR3: TGCGCCAGCAGCTTTACAGTAAATGAAAAACTGTTTTTT. Protein product: CASSFTVNEKLFF. The whole variable domain, filled in from reference TRBV5-1 and TRBJ1-4, reads KAGVTQTPRYLIKTRGQQVTLSCSPISGHRSVSWYQQTPGQGLQFLFEYFSETQRNKGNFPGRFSGRQFSNSRSEMNVSTLELGDSALYLCASSFTVNEKLFFGSGTQLSVL.